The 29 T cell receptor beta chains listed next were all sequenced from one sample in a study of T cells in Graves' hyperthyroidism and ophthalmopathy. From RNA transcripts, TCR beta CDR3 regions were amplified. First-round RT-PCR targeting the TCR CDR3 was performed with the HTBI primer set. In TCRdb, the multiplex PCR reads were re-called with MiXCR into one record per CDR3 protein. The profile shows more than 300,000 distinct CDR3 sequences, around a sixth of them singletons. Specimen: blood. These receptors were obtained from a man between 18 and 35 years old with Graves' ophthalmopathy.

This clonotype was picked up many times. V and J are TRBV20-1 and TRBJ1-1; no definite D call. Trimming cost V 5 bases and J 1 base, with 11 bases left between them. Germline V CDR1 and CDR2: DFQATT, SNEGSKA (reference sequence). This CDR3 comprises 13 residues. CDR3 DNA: TGCAGTGCTCCGGGCATGGGGAACACTGAAGCTTTCTTT. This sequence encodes CSAPGMGNTEAFF.

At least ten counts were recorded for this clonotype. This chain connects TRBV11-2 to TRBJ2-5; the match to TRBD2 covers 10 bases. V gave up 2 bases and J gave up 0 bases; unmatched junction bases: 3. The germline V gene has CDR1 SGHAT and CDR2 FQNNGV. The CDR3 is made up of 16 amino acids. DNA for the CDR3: TGTGCCAGCAGCTTAACTAGCGGGGAGTACCAAGAGACCCAGTACTTC. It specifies CASSLTSGEYQETQYF.

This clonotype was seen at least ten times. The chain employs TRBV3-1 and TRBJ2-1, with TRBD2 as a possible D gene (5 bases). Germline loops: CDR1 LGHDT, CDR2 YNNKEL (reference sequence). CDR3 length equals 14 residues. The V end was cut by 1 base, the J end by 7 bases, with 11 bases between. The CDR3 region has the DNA TGTGCCAGCAGCCAAGCTAGAAGGACTAATGAGCAGTTCTTC. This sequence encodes CASSQARRTNEQFF.

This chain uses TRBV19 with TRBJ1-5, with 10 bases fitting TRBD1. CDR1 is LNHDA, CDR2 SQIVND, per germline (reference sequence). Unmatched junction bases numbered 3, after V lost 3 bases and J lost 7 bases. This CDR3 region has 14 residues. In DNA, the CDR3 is TGTGCCAGTAGTATCCGGGACAGGGGCCAGCCCCAGCATTTT. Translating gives CASSIRDRGQPQHF.

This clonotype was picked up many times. The CDR3 nucleotides are TGTGCCAGCAGCCAAACCAGCGGGGGGGCTGGTACGCAGTATTTT. It translates to CASSQTSGGAGTQYF. The chain is built from TRBV7-3 and TRBJ2-3; TRBD2 aligns across 10 bases. The trim removed 5 bases at V and 8 bases at J, leaving 10 bases unmatched. CDR1 and CDR2 (germline): SGHTA, FQGTGA. The CDR3 extends over 15 amino acids.

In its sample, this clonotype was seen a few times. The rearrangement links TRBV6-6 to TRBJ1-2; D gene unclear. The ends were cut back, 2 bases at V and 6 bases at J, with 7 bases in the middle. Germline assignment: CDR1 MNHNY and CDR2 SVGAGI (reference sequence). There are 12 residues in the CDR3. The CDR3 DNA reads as TGTGCCAGCAGTTACGAAGGACATGGCTACACCTTC. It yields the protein CASSYEGHGYTF.

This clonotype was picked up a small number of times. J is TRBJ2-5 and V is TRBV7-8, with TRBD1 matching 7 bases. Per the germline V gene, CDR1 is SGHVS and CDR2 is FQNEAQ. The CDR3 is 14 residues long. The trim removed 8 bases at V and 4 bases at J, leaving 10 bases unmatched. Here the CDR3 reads CASSWTGGLETQYF. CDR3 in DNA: TGTGCCAGCTCTTGGACAGGCGGTCTAGAGACCCAGTACTTC.

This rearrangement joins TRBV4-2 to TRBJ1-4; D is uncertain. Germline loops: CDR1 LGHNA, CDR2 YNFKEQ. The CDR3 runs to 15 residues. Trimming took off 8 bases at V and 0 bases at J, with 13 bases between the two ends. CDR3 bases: TGTGCCAGCGCCCCGTCGGTTGCAACTAATGAAAAACTGTTTTTT. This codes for CASAPSVATNEKLFF.

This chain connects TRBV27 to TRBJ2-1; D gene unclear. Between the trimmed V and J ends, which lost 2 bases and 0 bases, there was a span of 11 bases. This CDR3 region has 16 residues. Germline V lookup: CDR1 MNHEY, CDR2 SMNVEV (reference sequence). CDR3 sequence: CASSLAPFLSYNEQFF. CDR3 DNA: TGTGCCAGCAGTTTAGCCCCCTTCCTCTCCTACAATGAGCAGTTCTTC.

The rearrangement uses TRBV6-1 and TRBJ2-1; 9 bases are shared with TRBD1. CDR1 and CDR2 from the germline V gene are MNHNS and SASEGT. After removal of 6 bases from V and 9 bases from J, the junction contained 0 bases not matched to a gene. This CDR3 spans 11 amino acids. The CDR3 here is CASRQGAEQFF. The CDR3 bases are TGTGCCAGCAGACAGGGGGCTGAGCAGTTCTTC.

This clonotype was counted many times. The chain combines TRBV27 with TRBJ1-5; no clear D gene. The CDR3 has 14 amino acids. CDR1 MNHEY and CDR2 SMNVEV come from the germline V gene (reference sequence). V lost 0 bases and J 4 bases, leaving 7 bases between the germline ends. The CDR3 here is CASSLSSGNQPQHF. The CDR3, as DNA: TGTGCCAGCAGTTTATCGAGCGGTAATCAGCCCCAGCATTTT.

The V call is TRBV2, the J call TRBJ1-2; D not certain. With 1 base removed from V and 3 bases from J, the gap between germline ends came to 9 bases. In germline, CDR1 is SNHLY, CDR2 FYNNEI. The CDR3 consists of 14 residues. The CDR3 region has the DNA TGTGCCAGCAGTGAAGACACGGTAGACTATGGCTACACCTTC. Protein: CASSEDTVDYGYTF.

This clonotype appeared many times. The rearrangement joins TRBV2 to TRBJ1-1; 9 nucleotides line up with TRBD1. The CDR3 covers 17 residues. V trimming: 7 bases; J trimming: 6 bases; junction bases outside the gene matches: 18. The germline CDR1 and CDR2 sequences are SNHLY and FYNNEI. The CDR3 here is CASTQPRDRVTEAEAFF. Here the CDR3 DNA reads TGTGCCAGCACCCAACCCCGGGACAGGGTTACAGAGGCTGAAGCTTTCTTT.

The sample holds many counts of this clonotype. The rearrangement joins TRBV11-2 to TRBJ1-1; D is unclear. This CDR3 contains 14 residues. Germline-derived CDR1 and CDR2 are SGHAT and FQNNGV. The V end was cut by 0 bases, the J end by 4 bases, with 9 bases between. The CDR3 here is CASSLEGFGTEAFF. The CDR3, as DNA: TGTGCCAGCAGCTTAGAGGGATTTGGCACTGAAGCTTTCTTT.

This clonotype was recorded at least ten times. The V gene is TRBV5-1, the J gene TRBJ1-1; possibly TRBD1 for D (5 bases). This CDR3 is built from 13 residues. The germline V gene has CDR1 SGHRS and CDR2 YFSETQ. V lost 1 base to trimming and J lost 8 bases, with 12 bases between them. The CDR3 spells CASSLRGRPEAFF. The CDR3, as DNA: TGCGCCAGCAGCTTGAGGGGCCGGCCGGAAGCTTTCTTT.

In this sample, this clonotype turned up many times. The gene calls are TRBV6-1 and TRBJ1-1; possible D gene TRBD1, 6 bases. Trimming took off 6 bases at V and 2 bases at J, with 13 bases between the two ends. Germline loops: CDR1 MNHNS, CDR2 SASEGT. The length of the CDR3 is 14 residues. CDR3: CASRGPGHNTEAFF. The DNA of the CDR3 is TGTGCCAGCAGGGGGCCGGGACACAACACTGAAGCTTTCTTT.

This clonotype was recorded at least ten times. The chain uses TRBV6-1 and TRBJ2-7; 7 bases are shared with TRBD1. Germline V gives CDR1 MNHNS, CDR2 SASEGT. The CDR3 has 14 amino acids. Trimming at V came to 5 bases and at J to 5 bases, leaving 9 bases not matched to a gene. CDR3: CASSKLTGNNEQYF. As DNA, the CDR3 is TGTGCCAGCAGTAAATTGACAGGGAACAACGAGCAGTACTTC.

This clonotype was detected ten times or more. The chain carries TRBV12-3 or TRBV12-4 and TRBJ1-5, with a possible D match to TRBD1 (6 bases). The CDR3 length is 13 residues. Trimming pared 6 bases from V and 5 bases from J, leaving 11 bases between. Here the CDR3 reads CASREGGDQPQHF. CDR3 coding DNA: TGTGCCAGCAGGGAAGGGGGGGATCAGCCCCAGCATTTT.

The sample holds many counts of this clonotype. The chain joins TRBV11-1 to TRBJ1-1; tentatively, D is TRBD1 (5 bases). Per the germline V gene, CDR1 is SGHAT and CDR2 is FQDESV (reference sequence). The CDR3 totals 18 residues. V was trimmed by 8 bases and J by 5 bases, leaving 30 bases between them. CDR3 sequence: CASRATGTTYKRGTEAFF. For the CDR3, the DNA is TGTGCCAGCCGAGCGACCGGGACCACCTACAAGAGAGGAACTGAAGCTTTCTTT.

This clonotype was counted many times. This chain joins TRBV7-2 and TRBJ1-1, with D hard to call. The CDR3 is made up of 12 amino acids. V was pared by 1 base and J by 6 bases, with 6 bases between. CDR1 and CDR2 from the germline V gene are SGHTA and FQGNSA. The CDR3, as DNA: TGTGCCAGCAGCTTAGATGGACCTGAAGCTTTCTTT. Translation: CASSLDGPEAFF.

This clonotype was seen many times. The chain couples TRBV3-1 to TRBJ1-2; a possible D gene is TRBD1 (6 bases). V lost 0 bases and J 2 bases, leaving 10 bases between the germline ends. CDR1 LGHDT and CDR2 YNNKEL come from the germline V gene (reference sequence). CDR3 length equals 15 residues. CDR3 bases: TGTGCCAGCAGCCAAGACGGGACACCAAACTATGGCTACACCTTC. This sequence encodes CASSQDGTPNYGYTF.

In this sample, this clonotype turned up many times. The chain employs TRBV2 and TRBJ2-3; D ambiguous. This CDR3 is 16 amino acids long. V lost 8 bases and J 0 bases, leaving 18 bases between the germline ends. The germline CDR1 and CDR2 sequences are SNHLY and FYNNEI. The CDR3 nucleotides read TGTGCCAGCGCTACTCTAGGAACCCTAAGCACAGATACGCAGTATTTT. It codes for CASATLGTLSTDTQYF. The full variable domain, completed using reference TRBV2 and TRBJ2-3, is EPEVTQTPSHQVTQMGQEVILRCVPISNHLYFYWYRQILGQKVEFLVSFYNNEISEKSEIFDDQFSVERPDGSNFTLKIRSTKLEDSAMYFCASATLGTLSTDTQYFGPGTRLTVL.

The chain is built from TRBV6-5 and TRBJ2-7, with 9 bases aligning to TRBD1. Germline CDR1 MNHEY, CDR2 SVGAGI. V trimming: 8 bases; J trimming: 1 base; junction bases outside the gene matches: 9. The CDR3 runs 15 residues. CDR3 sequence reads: CASCFTGTGSYEQYF. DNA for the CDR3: TGTGCCAGCTGTTTCACCGGGACAGGGTCCTACGAGCAGTACTTC.

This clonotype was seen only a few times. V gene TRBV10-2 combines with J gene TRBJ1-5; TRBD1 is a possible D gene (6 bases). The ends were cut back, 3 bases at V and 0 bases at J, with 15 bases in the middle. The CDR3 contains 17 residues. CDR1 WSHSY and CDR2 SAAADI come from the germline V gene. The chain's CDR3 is CASSDPGTLYSNQPQHF. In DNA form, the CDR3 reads TGCGCCAGCAGTGACCCCGGGACACTCTATAGCAATCAGCCCCAGCATTTT.

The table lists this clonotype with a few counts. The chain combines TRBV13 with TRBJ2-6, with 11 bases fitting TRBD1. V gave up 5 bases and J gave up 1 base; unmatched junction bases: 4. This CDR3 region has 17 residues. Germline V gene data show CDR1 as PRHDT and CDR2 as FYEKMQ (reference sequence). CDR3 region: CASSKGQGASGANVLTF. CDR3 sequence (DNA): TGTGCCAGCAGCAAAGGACAGGGGGCGTCTGGGGCCAACGTCCTGACTTTC. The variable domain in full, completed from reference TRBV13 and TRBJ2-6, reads AAGVIQSPRHLIKEKRETATLKCYPIPRHDTVYWYQQGPGQDPQFLISFYEKMQSDKGSIPDRFSAQQFSDYHSELNMSSLELGDSALYFCASSKGQGASGANVLTFGAGSRLTVL.

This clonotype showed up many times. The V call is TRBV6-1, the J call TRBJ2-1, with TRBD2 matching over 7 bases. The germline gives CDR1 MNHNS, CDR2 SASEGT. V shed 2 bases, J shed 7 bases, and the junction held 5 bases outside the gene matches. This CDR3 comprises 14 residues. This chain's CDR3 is CASSEWAGVNEQFF. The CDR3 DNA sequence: TGTGCCAGCAGTGAATGGGCGGGGGTGAATGAGCAGTTCTTC.

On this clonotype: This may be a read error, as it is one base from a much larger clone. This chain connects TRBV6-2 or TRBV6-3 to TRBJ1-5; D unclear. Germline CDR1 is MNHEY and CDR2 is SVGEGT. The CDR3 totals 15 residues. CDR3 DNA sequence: TGTGCCAGCGGTTACTCATCGACGGTGGATCAGCCCCAGCATTTT. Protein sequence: CASGYSSTVDQPQHF.

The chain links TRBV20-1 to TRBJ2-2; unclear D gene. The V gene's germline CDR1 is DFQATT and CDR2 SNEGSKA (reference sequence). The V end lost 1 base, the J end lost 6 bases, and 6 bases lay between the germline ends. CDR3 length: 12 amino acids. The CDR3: CSARVPPGELFF. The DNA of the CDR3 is TGCAGTGCTAGAGTTCCTCCCGGGGAGCTGTTTTTT.

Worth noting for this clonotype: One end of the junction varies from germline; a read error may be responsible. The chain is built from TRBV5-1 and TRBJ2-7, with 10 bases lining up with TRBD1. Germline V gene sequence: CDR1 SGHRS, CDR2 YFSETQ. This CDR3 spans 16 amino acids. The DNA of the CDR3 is TGCGCCAGCAGCTTCCTGGACAGGGGGACAGTCTACGAGCAGTGCTTC. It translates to CASSFLDRGTVYEQCF.